This T cell receptor (beta chain) comes out of a study of cytomegalovirus exposure and HLA in healthy donors. A remark on this clone: The antigen remains undetermined.

General observations from the study: Analyses of presence and absence presupposed an approximately uniform sequencing depth across donors. Donor immune exposure was known only as CMV serostatus.

PCR employed 60 Vbeta and 13 Jbeta primers. Repertoires were generated with immunoSEQ multiplex PCR, while TCRdb's copy carries only in-frame clones and drops some. The sample yields 60,000 or so clones, roughly 80% seen once. This CDR3 has 15 amino acids. V dropped 1 base and J dropped 4; count of bases not matched to a gene: 6. Per the germline V gene, CDR1 is SGHTA and CDR2 is FQGNSA. Sequenced sample: PBMCs. This clonotype was obtained from a woman aged 40 to 55 in good health and CMV-seropositive. The chain uses TRBV7-2 and TRBJ2-7; 8 nucleotides agree with TRBD2. The CDR3 DNA sequence: TGTGCCAGCAGCTTAGTCGGCCTAGCGGGTTACGAGCAGTACTTC. Translating it yields CASSLVGLAGYEQYF.